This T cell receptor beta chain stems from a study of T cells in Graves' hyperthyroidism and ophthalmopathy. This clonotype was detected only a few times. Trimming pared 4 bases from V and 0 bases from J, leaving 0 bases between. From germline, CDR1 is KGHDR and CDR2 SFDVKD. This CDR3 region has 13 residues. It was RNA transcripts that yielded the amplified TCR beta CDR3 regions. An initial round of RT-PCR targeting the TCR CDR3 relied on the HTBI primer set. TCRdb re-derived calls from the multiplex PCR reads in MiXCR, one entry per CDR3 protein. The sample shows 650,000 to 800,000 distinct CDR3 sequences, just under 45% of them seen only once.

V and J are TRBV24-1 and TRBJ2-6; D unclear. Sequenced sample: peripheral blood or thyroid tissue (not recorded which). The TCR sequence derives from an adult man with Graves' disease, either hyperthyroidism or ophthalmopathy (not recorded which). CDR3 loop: CATSDSGANVLTF. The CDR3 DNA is TGTGCCACCAGTGACTCTGGGGCCAACGTCCTGACTTTC.